This TCR beta chain originates from a study of T cells in Graves' hyperthyroidism and ophthalmopathy. Calling Graves' hyperthyroidism stable meant ophthalmopathy did not progress within 18 months. Each patient was aged 18 to 65 and had newly diagnosed hyperthyroidism of under 2 months' duration. Patients having uncontrolled infection, another autoimmune disease, pregnancy or lactation were not included. On the basis of clinical symptoms, serum thyroxine and TRAb, thyroid ultrasound and orbital computed tomography, diagnoses were made. Germline V gene data show CDR1 as SGHNT and CDR2 as YENEEA. CDR3 length equals 14 residues. V lost 5 bases, J lost 3 bases, and 6 bases stayed unmatched. Template material for amplifying TCR beta CDR3 regions consisted of RNA transcripts. The TCR CDR3 first-round RT-PCR relied on the HTBI primer set. One entry per CDR3 protein, called by TCRdb with MiXCR from the multiplex PCR reads. The sample yields around 350,000 distinct CDR3 sequences, about 18% seen once.

The receptor's source is a woman between 18 and 29 years old with Graves' hyperthyroidism. V usage is TRBV11-3 and J usage is TRBJ2-7; 8 bases fit TRBD1. Sequencing was carried out using blood. CDR3: CASSHRDRRYEQYF. The CDR3, as DNA: TGTGCCAGCAGCCACCGGGACAGGCGCTACGAGCAGTACTTC.